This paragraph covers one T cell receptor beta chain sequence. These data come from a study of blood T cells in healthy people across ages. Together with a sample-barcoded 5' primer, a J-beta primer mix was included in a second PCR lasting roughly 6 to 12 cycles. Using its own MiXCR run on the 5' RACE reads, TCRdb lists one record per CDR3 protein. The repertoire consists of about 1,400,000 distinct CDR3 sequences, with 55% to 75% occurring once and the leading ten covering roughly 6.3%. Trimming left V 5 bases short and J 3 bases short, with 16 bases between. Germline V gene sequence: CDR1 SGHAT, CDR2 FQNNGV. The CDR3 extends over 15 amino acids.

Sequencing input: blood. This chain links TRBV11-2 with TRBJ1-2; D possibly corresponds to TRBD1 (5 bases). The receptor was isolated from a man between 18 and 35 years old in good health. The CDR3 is CASSAPGTLDYGYTF. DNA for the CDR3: TGTGCCAGCAGCGCACCCGGGACTTTAGACTATGGCTACACCTTC.